Below, 18 T cell receptor beta chains from the same sample are listed, as sequenced in a study of blood T cell repertoires in COVID-19. Profiled with immunoSEQ multiplex PCR; TCRdb holds only in-frame clones, not every one. The table records around 99,000 clones, over 80% of them present only once. Sequencing used peripheral blood. The receptors shown here come from a woman aged 55-70 years with acute or convalescent COVID-19.

The chain employs TRBV28 and TRBJ1-4, with TRBD1 identical over 8 bases. Germline V gene lookup returns CDR1 MDHEN and CDR2 SYDVKM. The V segment lost 7 bases and the J segment 5 bases; nucleotides outside the gene matches: 6. The CDR3 length is 14 residues. CDR3 protein: CASTLRGPNEKLFF. The CDR3 DNA follows: TGTGCCAGCACCCTCAGGGGGCCGAATGAAAAACTGTTTTTT.

The rearrangement uses TRBV24-1 and TRBJ2-5, with D possibly being TRBD2 (5 bases). CDR1 is KGHDR, CDR2 SFDVKD, per germline. This CDR3 has 17 amino acids. Trimming pared 0 bases from V and 0 bases from J, leaving 13 bases between. The CDR3 region has the DNA TGTGCCACCAGTGATTTGCCGGGGAGCCCGTACCAAGAGACCCAGTACTTC. This gives the protein CATSDLPGSPYQETQYF.

The rearrangement uses TRBV28 and TRBJ2-1; tentative D call: TRBD2 (5 bases). Germline CDR1 MDHEN, CDR2 SYDVKM. CDR3 length: 14 amino acids. Trimming cost V 6 bases and J 0 bases, with 9 bases left between them. The CDR3 loop is CASRRRVSYNEQFF. CDR3 in DNA: TGTGCCAGCAGGAGGCGGGTCTCCTACAATGAGCAGTTCTTC.

Here the CDR3 reads CASSPGTSGTGELFF. The CDR3 DNA sequence: TGTGCCAGCAGCCCCGGGACTAGCGGCACCGGGGAGCTGTTTTTT. The rearrangement uses TRBV7-3 and TRBJ2-2; 11 bases line up with TRBD2. Germline V gene lookup returns CDR1 SGHTA and CDR2 FQGTGA. J lost 4 bases, V lost 5 bases, and 3 bases had no gene match. The CDR3 spans 15 residues.

The chain recombines TRBV12-3 or TRBV12-4 with TRBJ1-1; TRBD1 matches at 7 bases. This CDR3 is 13 amino acids long. V lost 6 bases to trimming and J lost 6 bases; unmatched junction nucleotides: 7. The CDR3 bases are TGTGCCAGCAGAAGACAGGGATTACCTGAAGCTTTCTTT. Translated, it gives CASRRQGLPEAFF.

The J gene is TRBJ2-3, the V gene TRBV5-5; TRBD2 matches at 11 bases. Per germline, CDR1 SGHKS and CDR2 YYEKEE (reference sequence). Losses at the gene ends were 0 bases for V and 8 bases for J; bases not matched to a gene: 8. The length of the CDR3 is 16 residues. The CDR3 loop reads CASSLAGLADRGTQYF. CDR3 coding DNA: TGTGCCAGCAGCTTGGCGGGACTAGCGGACCGTGGTACGCAGTATTTT.

V gene TRBV28 combines with J gene TRBJ2-7; TRBD2 matches at 15 bases. The germline CDR1 and CDR2 sequences are MDHEN and SYDVKM. V lost 6 bases and J lost 6; bases outside the gene matches: 9. The CDR3 runs to 16 residues. The CDR3, as DNA: TGTGCCAGCAGGGCGGGACTAGCGGGAGGAACCCCCGAGCAGTACTTC. It yields the protein CASRAGLAGGTPEQYF.

This clone was detected a few times. This chain joins TRBV10-2 and TRBJ1-5; D gene uncertain. The CDR3 has 16 residues. The V end lost 6 bases, the J end lost 1 base, and 16 bases lay between the germline ends. Germline CDR1 WSHSY, CDR2 SAAADI. The CDR3 DNA is TGCGCCAGCAGCCCGAAGACAATCTCAAGCAATCAGCCCCAGCATTTT. Its translation is CASSPKTISSNQPQHF.

This clone occurred once. V is TRBV7-2 and J is TRBJ1-1; D not certain. This CDR3 is 15 amino acids long. The germline V gene encodes CDR1 SGHTA and CDR2 FQGNSA. V was trimmed by 5 bases and J by 0 bases, leaving 13 bases between them. In DNA, the CDR3 is TGTGCCAGCAGCAAATCCGGTGACTTGAACACTGAAGCTTTCTTT. It encodes CASSKSGDLNTEAFF.

Of note for this clone: Sequence at one end of the junction differs from germline and may be a read error. The rearrangement links TRBV28 to TRBJ2-7; weak D call: TRBD1 (5 bases). The CDR3 covers 15 residues. The germline CDR1 and CDR2 sequences are MDHEN and SYDVKM. The CDR3 bases are TGTGCCAGCAGTCTGCTCAGGGAACAATCCTCCGAGCAGTACTTC. Amino acids: CASSLLREQSSEQYF.

The CDR3 nucleotides are TGTGCCAGCAGCTTAGCGGGGGGGCCAGATACGCAGTATTTT. It is translated as CASSLAGGPDTQYF. This sequence joins TRBV5-4 and TRBJ2-3; TRBD2 matches at 10 bases. With 2 bases clipped from V and 4 bases from J, the junction kept 1 base outside the gene matches. Germline V CDR1 and CDR2: SGHNT, YYREEE (reference sequence). The CDR3 spans 14 residues.

The CDR3 nucleotides read TGTGCCAGCAGCGTAGGCGGGGGCAGGCCTGAAGCTTTCTTT. Protein: CASSVGGGRPEAFF. This chain connects TRBV9 to TRBJ1-1; TRBD1 might be the D (6 bases). There are 14 residues in the CDR3. Trimming cost V 0 bases and J 6 bases, with 12 bases left between them. Germline values: CDR1 SGDLS, CDR2 YYNGEE.

The chain links TRBV27 to TRBJ1-2; 7 bases are a match to TRBD1. Germline V CDR1 and CDR2: MNHEY, SMNVEV (reference sequence). J was trimmed by 8 bases and V by 5 bases; bases with no gene match: 8. The CDR3 contains 13 residues. CDR3 sequence (DNA): TGTGCCAGCAGTCTCCTCTCAGGGGGAGGCTACACCTTC. Translated: CASSLLSGGGYTF.

The rearrangement links TRBV3-1 (or the pseudogene TRBV3-2) to TRBJ1-2; 7 bases are a match to TRBD1. The germline V gene has CDR1 LGHDT and CDR2 YNNKEL (reference sequence). Losses at the gene ends were 4 bases for V and 2 bases for J; bases not matched to a gene: 4. There are 14 residues in the CDR3. The CDR3 DNA sequence: TGTGCCAGCAGCCCGGGACAGTCAAACTATGGCTACACCTTC. Amino acid sequence: CASSPGQSNYGYTF.

The J gene is TRBJ2-3, the V gene TRBV11-2; 8 bases align to TRBD1. Per germline, CDR1 SGHAT and CDR2 FQNNGV. The CDR3 is 16 residues long. V lost 5 bases and J lost 3; bases outside the gene matches: 10. The CDR3, as DNA: TGTGCCAGCAGCCCCCAGGGGGCGATCCCGACAGATACGCAGTATTTT. Translating it yields CASSPQGAIPTDTQYF.

V usage is TRBV5-1 and J usage is TRBJ1-1, with D possibly matching TRBD1 (6 bases). Trimming pared 1 base from V and 2 bases from J, leaving 15 bases between. Germline CDR1 is SGHRS and CDR2 is YFSETQ. The CDR3 contains 16 residues. The CDR3 here is CASSLLPRGTNTEAFF. The DNA of the CDR3 is TGCGCCAGCAGCTTGCTTCCCAGGGGTACCAACACTGAAGCTTTCTTT.

V and J are TRBV3-1 (or the pseudogene TRBV3-2) and TRBJ2-1; TRBD2 is a possible D gene (6 bases). The germline gives CDR1 LGHDT, CDR2 YNNKEL (reference sequence). The V end lost 2 bases, the J end lost 4 bases, and 15 bases lay between the germline ends. This CDR3 comprises 16 residues. The CDR3 region has the DNA TGTGCCAGCAGCCAAATCGGGAGTTTGGTATACAATGAGCAGTTCTTC. Encoded protein: CASSQIGSLVYNEQFF.

The V call is TRBV9, the J call TRBJ2-2, with 7 positions matching TRBD2. CDR1 and CDR2 from the germline V gene are SGDLS and YYNGEE. V shed 0 bases, J shed 6 bases, and the junction held 8 bases outside the gene matches. The CDR3 totals 16 residues. The CDR3 DNA follows: TGTGCCAGCAGCGTAGGCGGGAGACTTTGGGCCGGGGAGCTGTTTTTT. This codes for CASSVGGRLWAGELFF.